The 20 T cell receptor beta chains in this list originate from one sample, sequenced in a study of shared clonotypes between healthy human individuals. TCRdb keeps only in-frame clones here, not all; method: immunoSEQ multiplex PCR. The profile covers around 700,000 clones, with 55% to 75% appearing a single time and 1.8% taken by the ten largest. The sequenced sample consisted of memory CD4+ T cells sorted from blood. Subset: CD45RA-negative fraction. The receptor source for this set is a woman in her twenties or thirties in good health.

This clone has a handful of counts. The chain has TRBV7-2 and TRBJ1-5; D might be TRBD1 (5 bases). This CDR3 spans 16 amino acids. Trimming shortened V by 1 base and J by 3 bases, and 13 bases separated the two germline ends. In germline, CDR1 is SGHTA, CDR2 FQGNSA. In DNA form, the CDR3 reads TGTGCCAGCAGCTTAGTCGGGGGGAGCGCCAATCAGCCCCAGCATTTT. This sequence encodes CASSLVGGSANQPQHF.

The genes are TRBV15 and TRBJ2-3; D not resolved. The CDR3 contains 13 residues. Between the trimmed V and J ends, which lost 1 base and 4 bases, there was a span of 6 bases. CDR1 and CDR2 (germline): LNHNV, YYDKDF (reference sequence). CDR3 nucleotide sequence: TGTGCCACCAGCAGAGTGGCCGCAGATACGCAGTATTTT. Translation gives CATSRVAADTQYF. The complete variable domain, with remaining parts taken from reference TRBV15 and TRBJ2-3, reads DAMVIQNPRYQVTQFGKPVTLSCSQTLNHNVMYWYQQKSSQAPKLLFHYYDKDFNNEADTPDNFQSRRPNTSFCFLDIRSPGLGDTAMYLCATSRVAADTQYFGPGTRLTVL.

The rearrangement uses TRBV28 and TRBJ2-3, with D perhaps matching TRBD1 (5 bases). CDR1 is MDHEN and CDR2 is SYDVKM in the germline V gene. The CDR3 extends over 16 amino acids. V lost 5 bases, J lost 4 bases, and 19 bases lay in between. CDR3 bases: TGTGCCAGCAGTCCCCCACAAATAAGACAGTCAGATACGCAGTATTTT. Protein product: CASSPPQIRQSDTQYF.

Comment on this clone: A much larger clone lies one base from this, so it may be a read error. V is TRBV5-1 and J is TRBJ1-1, with D perhaps TRBD1 (6 bases). The CDR3 is 15 residues long. V lost 0 bases and J 1 base, leaving 10 bases between the germline ends. Germline V gene sequence: CDR1 SGHRS, CDR2 YFSETQ. The CDR3 loop is CASSLAGTPNTEAFF. The CDR3 coding sequence is TGCGCCAGCAGCTTGGCCGGGACACCGAACACTGAAGCTTTCTTT.

This chain uses TRBV19 with TRBJ2-2; D gene unclear. Germline lookup yields CDR1 LNHDA and CDR2 SQIVND (reference sequence). CDR3 length: 12 residues. The V gene lost 4 bases and the J gene lost 5 bases, with 5 bases spanning the gap. The CDR3 here is CASSSWTGELFF. Written as DNA, the CDR3 is TGTGCCAGTAGTAGCTGGACCGGGGAGCTGTTTTTT.

This clone occurred many times. The rearrangement uses TRBV7-2 and TRBJ2-2; no reliable D call. The CDR3 length is 15 residues. V dropped 3 bases and J dropped 0 bases, with 8 bases sitting between them. The germline CDR1 and CDR2 sequences are SGHTA and FQGNSA. The CDR3 DNA reads as TGTGCCAGCAGCTTCGTGCTATCGAACACCGGGGAGCTGTTTTTT. This gives the protein CASSFVLSNTGELFF.

CDR3: CASRDRAGYTF. Written as DNA, the CDR3 is TGTGCCAGCAGGGACAGGGCTGGCTACACCTTC. The chain joins TRBV6-4 to TRBJ1-2, with TRBD1 matching over 8 bases. This CDR3 spans 11 amino acids. With 6 bases clipped from V and 7 bases from J, the junction kept 1 base outside the gene matches. CDR1 and CDR2 (germline): MRHNA, SNTAGT.

The rearrangement joins TRBV7-9 to TRBJ2-7; D uncertain. V lost 2 bases to trimming and J lost 5 bases, with 4 bases between them. The CDR3 runs 11 residues. Germline CDR1 is SEHNR and CDR2 is FQNEAQ (reference sequence). The CDR3 nucleotides are TGTGCCAGCAGCTTACGTGACGAGCAGTACTTC. Translated, it gives CASSLRDEQYF.

J is TRBJ1-2 and V is TRBV14; D not resolved. Germline V gene data show CDR1 as SGHDN and CDR2 as FVKESK. Trimming removed 2 bases at V and 2 bases at J, with 6 bases between. The CDR3 has 13 amino acids. This CDR3 is CASSQTRNYGYTF. In DNA, the CDR3 is TGTGCCAGCAGCCAAACCCGAAACTATGGCTACACCTTC.

Only a few counts were recorded for this clone. The chain uses TRBV6-6 and TRBJ2-1, with 8 bases aligning to TRBD2. The CDR3 runs 15 residues. Trimming removed 5 bases from V and 3 bases from J; junction bases left unmatched: 6. CDR1 is MNHNY and CDR2 is SVGAGI in the germline V gene (reference sequence). CDR3 protein: CASSRKTSDYNEQFF. CDR3 DNA sequence: TGTGCCAGCAGTCGTAAGACTAGCGACTACAATGAGCAGTTCTTC.

The V call is TRBV6-1, the J call TRBJ2-5; no reliable D call. V lost 0 bases to trimming and J lost 5 bases, with 7 bases between them. Germline lookup yields CDR1 MNHNS and CDR2 SASEGT. This CDR3 has 13 amino acids. The CDR3 coding sequence is TGTGCCAGCAGTGAAGCCTTGGGGGAGACCCAGTACTTC. Translation: CASSEALGETQYF.

The rearrangement uses TRBV18 and TRBJ2-7, with D perhaps matching TRBD2 (6 bases). The germline V gene has CDR1 KGHSH and CDR2 LQKENI. The CDR3 has 14 amino acids. Trimming shortened V by 2 bases and J by 4 bases, and 12 bases separated the two germline ends. The CDR3: CASSPRPLAYEQYF. The DNA for the CDR3 is TGTGCCAGCTCACCAAGGCCCCTAGCGTACGAGCAGTACTTC.

This clone has at least ten counts. The chain uses TRBV28 and TRBJ1-2; TRBD1 matches at 8 bases. The CDR3 is made up of 15 amino acids. The germline gives CDR1 MDHEN, CDR2 SYDVKM. With V trimmed by 7 bases and J by 4 bases, 11 bases remained unmatched. The CDR3 reads CASTRPGQAGYGYTF. The CDR3 coding sequence is TGTGCCAGCACGCGGCCGGGACAGGCTGGCTATGGCTACACCTTC.

The gene calls are TRBV2 and TRBJ1-2; TRBD1 matches at 9 bases. CDR1 is SNHLY, CDR2 FYNNEI, per germline. This CDR3 comprises 15 residues. After removal of 6 bases from V and 0 bases from J, the junction contained 5 bases not matched to a gene. CDR3 amino acids: CASRGGTGTNYGYTF. The CDR3 DNA follows: TGTGCCAGCAGGGGAGGGACAGGGACTAACTATGGCTACACCTTC.

This chain joins TRBV11-2 and TRBJ2-2; 7 nucleotides agree with TRBD2. The CDR3 runs to 16 residues. From germline, CDR1 is SGHAT and CDR2 FQNNGV. J was trimmed by 3 bases and V by 5 bases; bases with no gene match: 9. The DNA of the CDR3 is TGTGCCAGCAGCGGTGGCGGGAGTAGGGACACCGGGGAGCTGTTTTTT. Translating gives CASSGGGSRDTGELFF.

V is TRBV2 and J is TRBJ2-3; D is undetermined. CDR3 length: 14 residues. Between the trimmed V and J ends, which lost 4 bases and 2 bases, there was a span of 10 bases. Per germline, CDR1 SNHLY and CDR2 FYNNEI. The CDR3 sequence is CASSAHSNTDTQYF. CDR3 DNA sequence: TGTGCCAGCAGTGCTCATTCAAACACAGATACGCAGTATTTT.

This chain joins TRBV10-1 and TRBJ2-7, with 8 bases lining up with TRBD2. CDR1 and CDR2 from the germline V gene are WNHNN and SYGVQD (reference sequence). The CDR3 length is 15 residues. J gave up 3 bases and V 4 bases, and 8 bases lay outside the gene matches. The CDR3 DNA reads TGCGCCAGCAGTGGGCCGGGACTAGTGGGCTACGAGCAGTACTTC. Amino acids: CASSGPGLVGYEQYF.

This clone was picked up a small number of times. The gene calls are TRBV7-2 and TRBJ2-1; 12 bases are shared with TRBD2. Trimming took 4 bases from V and 10 from J; bases not matched to a gene: 8. In germline, CDR1 is SGHTA, CDR2 FQGNSA. This CDR3 region has 15 residues. The CDR3 is CASSSTFLAGGEQFF. In DNA form, the CDR3 reads TGTGCCAGCAGCTCGACGTTCCTAGCGGGGGGGGAGCAGTTCTTC.

The chain combines TRBV7-2 with TRBJ2-1; D not certain. V was clipped by 1 base and J by 2 bases, with 3 bases between them. Germline V gene lookup returns CDR1 SGHTA and CDR2 FQGNSA. This CDR3 has 13 amino acids. CDR3 nucleotides: TGTGCCAGCAGCTTAGTTCCCTACAATGAGCAGTTCTTC. It codes for CASSLVPYNEQFF.

This clone was counted a few times. The chain joins TRBV7-9 to TRBJ2-7; 12 bases are shared with TRBD1. In germline, CDR1 is SEHNR, CDR2 FQNEAQ (reference sequence). The V segment lost 3 bases and the J segment 5 bases; nucleotides outside the gene matches: 11. The CDR3 runs 17 residues. CDR3 amino acids: CASSFESGTGGSNEQYF. The CDR3 nucleotides are TGTGCCAGCAGCTTTGAATCCGGGACAGGGGGCTCTAACGAGCAGTACTTC.